The 15 T cell receptor beta chains listed next were all sequenced from one sample in a study of blood T cells in healthy people across ages. Primers used in a second PCR of about 7 to 12 cycles were a sample-barcoded 5' primer and a J-beta primer mix. TCRdb used MiXCR to reprocess the 5' RACE reads, holding one entry per CDR3 protein. The data show approximately 2,000,000 distinct CDR3 sequences, 30% to 40% seen once. The sample consisted of blood. Source of these receptors: a human donor in good health.

The table lists this clonotype with a count of one. V is TRBV2 and J is TRBJ1-1; no definite D call. The ends were cut back, 5 bases at V and 5 bases at J, with 9 bases in the middle. The CDR3 extends over 12 amino acids. CDR1 and CDR2 from the germline V gene are SNHLY and FYNNEI. The CDR3 sequence is CASSNQRTEAFF. In DNA, the CDR3 is TGTGCCAGCAGTAACCAGCGGACTGAAGCTTTCTTT. Looking up the rest from reference TRBV2 and TRBJ1-1 gives the full variable domain: EPEVTQTPSHQVTQMGQEVILRCVPISNHLYFYWYRQILGQKVEFLVSFYNNEISEKSEIFDDQFSVERPDGSNFTLKIRSTKLEDSAMYFCASSNQRTEAFFGQGTRLTVV.

In its sample, this clonotype was seen a few times. The genes are TRBV7-6 and TRBJ2-7; unclear D gene. The CDR3 runs 13 residues. Trimming cost V 3 bases and J 4 bases, with 10 bases left between them. Germline loops: CDR1 SGHVS, CDR2 FNYEAQ. CDR3 protein: CASSFTDHYEQYF. The CDR3 DNA reads as TGTGCCAGCAGCTTTACGGATCATTACGAGCAGTACTTC. Drawing the rest from reference TRBV7-6 and TRBJ2-7, the complete variable domain is GAGVSQSPRYKVTKRGQDVALRCDPISGHVSLYWYRQALGQGPEFLTYFNYEAQQDKSGLPNDRFSAERPEGSISTLTIQRTEQRDSAMYRCASSFTDHYEQYFGPGTRLTVT.

V gene TRBV12-3 or TRBV12-4 combines with J gene TRBJ1-1; D possibly corresponds to TRBD1 (6 bases). The CDR3 consists of 14 residues. Trimming stripped 6 bases from V and 4 bases from J, with 15 bases between. The chain's CDR3 is CASSPQGSGTEAFF. The CDR3 DNA follows: TGTGCCAGCAGCCCCCAGGGGTCGGGCACTGAAGCTTTCTTT.

On this clonotype itself: Germline is not matched at one junction end, which may reflect a read error. The chain is built from TRBV2 and TRBJ1-1; D gene uncertain. This CDR3 contains 17 residues. CDR1 SNHLY and CDR2 FYNNEI come from the germline V gene. CDR3 amino acids: CASIRLRAVMMNTEAFF. As DNA, the CDR3 is TGTGCCAGCATCCGGCTTAGGGCAGTGATGATGAATACTGAAGCTTTCTTT.

This clonotype came up a few times. The chain joins TRBV3-1 to TRBJ2-3; D unresolved. The ends were cut back, 1 base at V and 8 bases at J, with 7 bases in the middle. The CDR3 has 12 amino acids. Germline V CDR1 and CDR2: LGHDT, YNNKEL (reference sequence). CDR3 in DNA: TGTGCCAGCAGCCAAGTCACCGGTACGCAGTATTTT. It specifies CASSQVTGTQYF.

The V gene is TRBV5-1, the J gene TRBJ2-7; D possibly corresponds to TRBD1 (6 bases). The germline CDR1 and CDR2 sequences are SGHRS and YFSETQ. V was pared by 2 bases and J by 1 base, with 13 bases between. The CDR3 extends over 15 amino acids. DNA for the CDR3: TGCGCCAGCAGCTTTGCGCAGGGGTGGTCCTACGAGCAGTACTTC. This gives the protein CASSFAQGWSYEQYF.

This clonotype was seen at least ten times. The J gene is TRBJ2-1, the V gene TRBV29-1; 9 bases match TRBD1. The CDR3 runs to 13 residues. Germline V gene sequence: CDR1 SQVTM, CDR2 ANQGSEA. Here the CDR3 DNA reads TGCAGTGTCGGACAGGGGTCCTACAATGAGCAGTTCTTC. It encodes CSVGQGSYNEQFF.

The J gene is TRBJ1-6, the V gene TRBV10-3, with D possibly TRBD1 on 5 matching bases. This CDR3 spans 16 amino acids. The germline V gene encodes CDR1 ENHRY and CDR2 SYGVKD. The V gene lost 1 base and the J gene lost 7 bases, with 14 bases spanning the gap. The CDR3 protein is CAISEFEGNRNSPLHF. Here the CDR3 DNA reads TGTGCCATCAGTGAGTTTGAGGGGAACCGAAATTCACCCCTCCACTTT.

There are many counts of this clonotype. V and J are TRBV20-1 and TRBJ2-5; D ambiguous. The V gene lost 1 base and the J gene lost 3 bases, with 3 bases spanning the gap. Germline V gives CDR1 DFQATT, CDR2 SNEGSKA (reference sequence). The CDR3 is made up of 11 amino acids. CDR3 nucleotides: TGCAGTGCTAGAGGGGAAGAGACCCAGTACTTC. It yields the protein CSARGEETQYF.

The J gene is TRBJ2-1, the V gene TRBV12-3 or TRBV12-4; D call uncertain. This CDR3 has 12 amino acids. The V and J ends lost 5 bases and 10 bases respectively, with 12 bases between them. The CDR3 DNA sequence: TGTGCCAGCAGTCCAGGTACCTACGAGCAGTTCTTC. This sequence encodes CASSPGTYEQFF.

This clonotype has only a few counts. The V call is TRBV12-3 or TRBV12-4, the J call TRBJ2-5; D possibly corresponds to TRBD1 (6 bases). The V end was cut by 7 bases, the J end by 2 bases, with 23 bases between. This CDR3 has 17 amino acids. The CDR3 DNA reads as TGTGCCAGCACCGCGGGTAGCAGGGGCGTGATTCAAGAGACCCAGTACTTC. Residues: CASTAGSRGVIQETQYF.

This chain connects TRBV6-2 or TRBV6-3 to TRBJ1-2, with TRBD1 identical over 7 bases. This CDR3 region has 14 residues. The ends lost 6 bases at V and 5 bases at J; junction bases unmatched: 9. Looked up from germline, CDR1 is MNHEY and CDR2 is SVGEGT. CDR3 sequence reads: CASRPTGQLYGYTF. CDR3 DNA: TGTGCCAGCAGACCCACGGGACAGCTTTATGGCTACACCTTC.

This rearrangement joins TRBV5-1 to TRBJ1-4; a possible D gene is TRBD1 (5 bases). This CDR3 contains 14 residues. In germline, CDR1 is SGHRS, CDR2 YFSETQ. V shed 2 bases and J shed 5 bases, with 10 bases lying between them. The CDR3 region is CASSFQGFNEKLFF. The DNA for the CDR3 is TGCGCCAGCAGCTTTCAGGGTTTCAATGAAAAACTGTTTTTT.

This chain uses TRBV6-6 with TRBJ2-5; D is uncertain. The J call is uncertain, as TRBJ2-7 better fits the DNA end. This CDR3 comprises 13 residues. The V gene's germline CDR1 is MNHNY and CDR2 SVGAGI (reference sequence). CDR3 DNA sequence: TGTGCCAGCAGTTACTCGACCTCCCGCGAGCAGTACTTC. Its translation: CASSYSTSREQYF.

This chain uses TRBV5-1 with TRBJ1-4; no firm D call. Per germline, CDR1 SGHRS and CDR2 YFSETQ. Trimming removed 0 bases from V and 4 bases from J, with 13 bases in between. The CDR3 has 16 residues. The CDR3 is CASSLALQTNNEKLFF. For the CDR3, the DNA is TGCGCCAGCAGCTTGGCCTTACAGACGAATAATGAAAAACTGTTTTTT.